A selection of T cell receptor beta chains follows, all from one sample in a study of control samples from healthy donors and cancer patients. Clones were read by immunoSEQ multiplex PCR, and TCRdb kept only the in-frame ones, dropping some. The sample consists of approximately 100,000 clones, around 88% of them appearing once. The sample taken for sequencing was blood. Receptors originate from a man under 40 in good health. Each CDR3 is given with its conserved first and last residue. D genes are given only for firm matches. Clone size is stated in some rows and not others, as once, few, many or a class when expanded.

DNA | CDR3 | size | length | J | D | V
TGCAGCGCAGGGGGCGAGGCTAATGAAAAACTGTTTTTT | CSAGGEANEKLFF | . | 13 | TRBJ1-4 | TRBD1 | TRBV29-1
TGTGCCAGCAGTTTTGGGACTAGCGGAGCGAACAATGAGCAGTTCTTC | CASSFGTSGANNEQFF | . | 16 | TRBJ2-1 | TRBD2 | TRBV28
TGTGCCAGTAGAACCCAGGGGGGTCCAAGCTCCTACAATGAGCAGTTCTTC | CASRTQGGPSSYNEQFF | . | 17 | TRBJ2-1 | . | TRBV19
TGCATCACCGGGGGCGGGACCTACAATGAGCAGTTCTTC | CITGGGTYNEQFF | . | 13 | TRBJ2-1 | . | TRBV29-1
TGTGCCAGCAGCTGGGAACGGGGCGGGGGCACAGATACGCAGTATTTT | CASSWERGGGTDTQYF | . | 16 | TRBJ2-3 | . | TRBV7-2
TGCGCCAGCAGCCAAGATTCGTCCTCCTACAATGAGCAGTTCTTC | CASSQDSSSYNEQFF | . | 15 | TRBJ2-1 | . | TRBV4-1
TGTGCCAGCAGTTACTCGAGTTCTTTGGCGGGAGATAATTTGGATACGCAGTATTTT | CASSYSSSLAGDNLDTQYF | . | 19 | TRBJ2-3 | TRBD2 | TRBV6-2/TRBV6-3
TGTGCCAGCAGCTCACCGGCTTTTGGGGAGCAGTACTTC | CASSSPAFGEQYF | . | 13 | TRBJ2-7 | . | TRBV11-3
TGTGCCAGCAGCTTATACCGGAGCCCCAATGAGCAGTTCTTC | CASSLYRSPNEQFF | . | 14 | TRBJ2-1 | . | TRBV7-9
TGTGCCAGCAGCTTGACAACAGGACAGGGCAATGAGCAGTTCTTC | CASSLTTGQGNEQFF | . | 15 | TRBJ2-1 | TRBD1 | TRBV7-9
TGTGCCAGCAGCGTTGGAGACAGCAGGATCGGGGAGCTGTTTTTT | CASSVGDSRIGELFF | . | 15 | TRBJ2-2 | . | TRBV9
TGTGCCAGCAGCGCCAGGGAGATCAACTATGGCTACACCTTC | CASSAREINYGYTF | . | 14 | TRBJ1-2 | . | TRBV5-4
TGCGCCAGCAGGCCGGGCCTAGGGGAGGGAAAACTGTTTTTT | CASRPGLGEGKLFF | . | 14 | TRBJ1-4 | . | TRBV10-2
TGTGCCAGCAGGGATCTAGCGGGAAGGCTCCACGAGCAGTACTTC | CASRDLAGRLHEQYF | . | 15 | TRBJ2-7 | TRBD2 | TRBV28
TGTGCCAGCAGCTTACAGAGGGGCACTGAAGCTTTCTTT | CASSLQRGTEAFF | . | 13 | TRBJ1-1 | . | TRBV7-3
TGCGCCAGCAGCCAAGATACCGGGAGGCAGCAGTTCTTC | CASSQDTGRQQFF | few | 13 | TRBJ2-1 | TRBD2 | TRBV4-3
TGTGCCAGCAGCACGGGGGGAGTCCCCGGGGAGCTGTTTTTT | CASSTGGVPGELFF | once | 14 | TRBJ2-2 | TRBD2 | TRBV7-2
TGTGCCAGCAGTTACTGGGACAGGGGCCTTAATGAGCAGTTCTTC | CASSYWDRGLNEQFF | . | 15 | TRBJ2-1 | TRBD1 | TRBV6-6
TGTGCCTGGGAGGGTCAGGGGGCTAAAAAACTGTTTTTT | CAWEGQGAKKLFF | . | 13 | TRBJ1-4 | TRBD1 | TRBV30
TGTGCCAGCAGCCCCCTCTTGGTTGGCTACGAGCAGTACTTC | CASSPLLVGYEQYF | . | 14 | TRBJ2-7 | . | TRBV9
TGTGCCAGCAGCGCCGGGGGTTCCTACGAGCAGTACTTC | CASSAGGSYEQYF | . | 13 | TRBJ2-7 | . | TRBV9
TGCGCCAGCAGCCAAGAGGCGGGTTACACCGGGGAGCTGTTTTTT | CASSQEAGYTGELFF | . | 15 | TRBJ2-2 | . | TRBV4-3
TGTGCCACCAGCAGAGGGTCGGGAGGAGGGGCAGATACGCAGTATTTT | CATSRGSGGGADTQYF | once | 16 | TRBJ2-3 | TRBD2 | TRBV15
TGTGCCAGCAGTTACACCCCTCGGACTAGCGGGAGGGAGACCCAGTACTTC | CASSYTPRTSGRETQYF | few | 17 | TRBJ2-5 | TRBD2 | TRBV6-2/TRBV6-3
TGTGCCAGCAGTTTATGGCAGACAGATACGCAGTATTTT | CASSLWQTDTQYF | . | 13 | TRBJ2-3 | . | TRBV27
TGTGCCAGTAGTATACAGGCGACAGGACGCGAGCAGTACTTC | CASSIQATGREQYF | . | 14 | TRBJ2-7 | . | TRBV19
TGTGCCAGCAGCTTAGTTTGGGCTAGCGGATTCAATGAGCAGTTCTTC | CASSLVWASGFNEQFF | . | 16 | TRBJ2-1 | TRBD2 | TRBV11-2
TGTGCCAGCAGCTCCGACGGGGGGATGGGTAATGAGCAGTTCTTC | CASSSDGGMGNEQFF | once | 15 | TRBJ2-1 | TRBD2 | TRBV5-6
TGTGCCAGCAGGATCAGGTCGGGAAATTCACCCCTCCACTTT | CASRIRSGNSPLHF | . | 14 | TRBJ1-6 | . | TRBV2
TGTGCCTGGAGTGTGGCGGACACCGGGGAGCTGTTTTTT | CAWSVADTGELFF | . | 13 | TRBJ2-2 | . | TRBV30
TGTGCCAGCAGTTTCCCCAGACTTAACTATGGCTACACCTTC | CASSFPRLNYGYTF | . | 14 | TRBJ1-2 | . | TRBV28
TGCGCCAGCAGCTCTAAACCAGACACTGAAGCTTTCTTT | CASSSKPDTEAFF | . | 13 | TRBJ1-1 | . | TRBV5-1
TGTGCCAGCAGCCGGACACAAACCGGGGAGCTGTTTTTT | CASSRTQTGELFF | . | 13 | TRBJ2-2 | . | TRBV7-7